The 18 T cell receptor beta chains in this list originate from one sample, sequenced in a study of T cell responses to AZD1222 COVID-19 vaccine. Clones were read by immunoSEQ multiplex PCR, and TCRdb kept only the in-frame ones, dropping some. The table has 150,000 or so clones, about 91% seen once; the top ten hold 4% to 5.5%. The sequencing here drew on peripheral blood, taken on day 0 of AZD1222 vaccination. Every receptor here comes from an adult in good health.

The chain joins TRBV5-1 to TRBJ1-2; D gene uncertain. The CDR3 loop spans 16 amino acids. V was pared by 0 bases and J by 6 bases, with 18 bases between. The germline CDR1 and CDR2 sequences are SGHRS and YFSETQ. This CDR3 is CASSLVPPVKGHGYTF. CDR3 DNA sequence: TGCGCCAGCAGCTTGGTCCCCCCGGTCAAGGGCCATGGCTACACCTTC.

The rearrangement joins TRBV28 to TRBJ2-7; 7 bases align to TRBD2. Trimming cost V 2 bases and J 2 bases; bases outside gene matches: 12. Germline values: CDR1 MDHEN, CDR2 SYDVKM. The CDR3 spans 17 residues. As DNA, the CDR3 is TGTGCCAGCAGTTTAGAGACTAGCCCGACATTAACCTACGAGCAGTACTTC. Amino acids: CASSLETSPTLTYEQYF.

J is TRBJ2-2 and V is TRBV5-1, with D possibly TRBD1 on 5 matching bases. Per germline, CDR1 SGHRS and CDR2 YFSETQ. The V end lost 0 bases, the J end lost 6 bases, and 12 bases lay between the germline ends. The CDR3 loop spans 15 amino acids. CDR3: CASSLALVGPGELFF. The CDR3 DNA reads as TGCGCCAGCAGCTTGGCTTTGGTGGGGCCCGGGGAGCTGTTTTTT.

V gene TRBV7-3 combines with J gene TRBJ2-1; D is unclear. Trimming left V 2 bases short and J 2 bases short, with 4 bases between. The germline V gene encodes CDR1 SGHTA and CDR2 FQGTGA. The CDR3 has 13 amino acids. The CDR3 is CASSLSAYNEQFF. CDR3 nucleotide sequence: TGTGCCAGCAGCTTATCGGCCTACAATGAGCAGTTCTTC.

The rearrangement uses TRBV2 and TRBJ2-2, with TRBD1 identical over 9 bases. Unmatched junction bases numbered 6, after V lost 8 bases and J lost 5 bases. CDR1 is SNHLY and CDR2 is FYNNEI in the germline V gene. The CDR3 loop spans 14 amino acids. In nucleotides, the CDR3 is TGTGCCAGCCACGGGGACAGGGTGACCGGGGAGCTGTTTTTT. The encoded protein is CASHGDRVTGELFF.

J is TRBJ1-5 and V is TRBV5-1, with D possibly being TRBD1 (6 bases). Trimming shortened V by 4 bases and J by 9 bases, and 17 bases separated the two germline ends. CDR1 and CDR2 (germline): SGHRS, YFSETQ. The CDR3 sequence is 14 residues long. DNA for the CDR3: TGCGCCAGCAGCCCCGGACAGCCCCCATGGCCCCAGCATTTT. Translation gives CASSPGQPPWPQHF.

This chain connects TRBV7-2 to TRBJ2-7; 7 bases fit TRBD2. The CDR3 is made up of 17 amino acids. Looked up from germline, CDR1 is SGHTA and CDR2 is FQGNSA. J was trimmed by 1 base and V by 5 bases; bases with no gene match: 14. CDR3 coding DNA: TGTGCCAGCAGCCCAGACGGGCTTAGCGGGCTATCCTACGAGCAGTACTTC. Translation: CASSPDGLSGLSYEQYF. Filled out from reference TRBV7-2 and TRBJ2-7, the complete variable domain reads GAGVSQSPSNKVTEKGKDVELRCDPISGHTALYWYRQSLGQGLEFLIYFQGNSAPDKSGLPSDRFSAERTGGSVSTLTIQRTQQEDSAVYLCASSPDGLSGLSYEQYFGPGTRLTVT.

The chain recombines TRBV28 with TRBJ1-5, with D possibly matching TRBD1 (6 bases). The CDR3 is 14 residues long. Germline CDR1 MDHEN, CDR2 SYDVKM. Trimming took 8 bases from V and 7 from J, leaving 18 bases between them. The CDR3: CASQEGGLNQPQHF. In DNA form, the CDR3 reads TGTGCCAGCCAAGAGGGGGGCCTCAACCAGCCCCAGCATTTT.

This chain joins TRBV7-2 and TRBJ2-1; D unresolved. Germline-derived CDR1 and CDR2 are SGHTA and FQGNSA. V was shortened by 4 bases and J by 3 bases, with 7 bases between the two germline ends. This CDR3 has 13 amino acids. CDR3: CASSSDGYNEQFF. In DNA form, the CDR3 reads TGTGCCAGCAGCTCCGATGGCTACAATGAGCAGTTCTTC.

The chain carries TRBV20-1 and TRBJ1-6; 7 bases fit TRBD1. Germline loops: CDR1 DFQATT, CDR2 SNEGSKA (reference sequence). The CDR3 totals 15 residues. Unmatched junction bases numbered 7, after V lost 3 bases and J lost 5 bases. The CDR3 DNA sequence: TGCAGTGCTAGTCCCCCAGGGGGTGATAATTCACCCCTCCACTTT. Translation: CSASPPGGDNSPLHF.

This sequence joins TRBV7-2 and TRBJ2-2; D is ambiguous. Trimming shortened V by 3 bases and J by 1 base, and 3 bases separated the two germline ends. The CDR3 is 13 amino acids. Per germline, CDR1 SGHTA and CDR2 FQGNSA. CDR3 loop: CASSFWNTGELFF. CDR3 sequence (DNA): TGTGCCAGCAGCTTCTGGAACACCGGGGAGCTGTTTTTT.

This chain uses TRBV2 with TRBJ2-3; 7 bases agree with TRBD1. There are 12 residues in the CDR3. V lost 8 bases, J lost 4 bases, and 3 bases stayed unmatched. From germline, CDR1 is SNHLY and CDR2 FYNNEI. In DNA form, the CDR3 reads TGTGCCAGCCTTGGACAGGCAGATACGCAGTATTTT. Protein sequence: CASLGQADTQYF.

The V call is TRBV7-3, the J call TRBJ2-1, with 7 positions matching TRBD2. Germline loops: CDR1 SGHTA, CDR2 FQGTGA. Trimming cost V 5 bases and J 0 bases; bases outside gene matches: 7. This CDR3 contains 16 residues. This CDR3 reads CASSRRSGNSYNEQFF. In DNA, the CDR3 is TGTGCCAGCAGCCGGCGAAGCGGGAACTCCTACAATGAGCAGTTCTTC.

The chain combines TRBV2 with TRBJ2-1; 10 nucleotides match TRBD2. V was clipped by 5 bases and J by 2 bases; unmatched bases: 3. The CDR3 covers 15 residues. Germline V gene data show CDR1 as SNHLY and CDR2 as FYNNEI. CDR3 loop: CASSPSGRAYNEQFF. DNA for the CDR3: TGTGCCAGCAGTCCAAGCGGGAGGGCCTACAATGAGCAGTTCTTC. Full variable domain (missing parts from reference TRBV2 and TRBJ2-1): EPEVTQTPSHQVTQMGQEVILRCVPISNHLYFYWYRQILGQKVEFLVSFYNNEISEKSEIFDDQFSVERPDGSNFTLKIRSTKLEDSAMYFCASSPSGRAYNEQFFGPGTRLTVL.

J is TRBJ2-1 and V is TRBV5-1; 8 bases line up with TRBD2. From germline, CDR1 is SGHRS and CDR2 YFSETQ. CDR3 size: 15 residues. V shed 0 bases and J 4 bases; nucleotides not matched to a gene: 3. The CDR3 DNA sequence: TGCGCCAGCAGCTTGGTGGCGGGAGGTTACAATGAGCAGTTCTTC. It specifies CASSLVAGGYNEQFF.

The J gene is TRBJ2-1, the V gene TRBV19; perhaps TRBD2 as D (6 bases). The germline V gene encodes CDR1 LNHDA and CDR2 SQIVND (reference sequence). The CDR3 is made up of 14 amino acids. V dropped 5 bases and J dropped 5 bases, with 13 bases sitting between them. The CDR3 spells CASSWASANNEQFF. The CDR3, as DNA: TGTGCCAGTAGTTGGGCTAGCGCAAACAATGAGCAGTTCTTC.

The chain employs TRBV5-1 and TRBJ2-1, with no clear D. Trimming took off 0 bases at V and 7 bases at J, with 14 bases between the two ends. The CDR3 totals 15 residues. Looked up from germline, CDR1 is SGHRS and CDR2 is YFSETQ. The CDR3 protein is CASSLDLVRANEQFF. CDR3 in DNA: TGCGCCAGCAGCTTGGACCTAGTCCGGGCTAATGAGCAGTTCTTC.

The chain couples TRBV5-1 to TRBJ2-2; 9 bases fit TRBD1. The CDR3 is 15 amino acids. The V gene's germline CDR1 is SGHRS and CDR2 YFSETQ. V lost 4 bases, J lost 6 bases, and 7 bases stayed unmatched. The CDR3 DNA reads as TGCGCCAGCAGCCAACCGGGACAGGGATCCGGGGAGCTGTTTTTT. The encoded protein is CASSQPGQGSGELFF.